Given below is one T cell receptor beta chain in context. The antigen this receptor binds is unknown. No much larger clonotype is one base removed from it; base qualities were not supplied. The record originates from a study of T cells in Graves' hyperthyroidism and ophthalmopathy (dated by TCRdb to the late 2010s). Describing the broader study: TCR V-J signatures able to tell the groups apart were searched for in a discovery cohort of 100 or so patients, of whom more than 40 had Graves' ophthalmopathy and some 60 had stable Graves' hyperthyroidism. Prospective prediction of ophthalmopathy was tested in an independent validation cohort of 18 to 20 hyperthyroidism patients and 15 to 17 patients who later progressed to ophthalmopathy. For training and testing, the 110 or so patients in the discovery cohort were randomly divided in a 7:3 ratio. The study also compared thyroid tissue and blood T-cell repertoires from 6 or 7 Graves' hyperthyroidism patients. After blood sampling, hyperthyroidism patients were treated with methimazole at a starting dose of 30 mg daily, and ophthalmopathy patients were treated with high-dose intravenous methylprednisolone. The paper reports TCR Vbeta CDR3 sequencing of about 140 peripheral blood samples: approximately 43 ophthalmopathy, some 80 hyperthyroidism and 17 progressor patients.

The TCR beta CDR3 regions were amplified from the RNA transcripts. A first-round RT-PCR of the TCR CDR3 used the HTBI primer set with the Qiagen OneStep RT-PCR kit. Libraries were constructed in a second round of multiplex PCR, after which size selection and purification were carried out. Libraries were sequenced paired-end with 100 bp reads on an Illumina HiSeq2000. Per the authors' processing: SOAPnuke was used to process the raw data, with reads discarded if the reads contained adapters or uncalled bases, had a mean Phred below 15, or lacked an exact constant-primer or identifier match. High-quality paired reads were merged using COPE v1.2.5, and each unique nucleotide sequence was defined as a clonotype. MiTCR v1.1 was used to align the clonotypes against IMGT TRBV, TRBD and TRBJ reference segments. Only V-J combinations with frequency above 0.0001, covering 99% to 99.2% of repertoires, were analysed. A TCS score was defined as the ratio between F50 (clonal expansion) and ExV (chaos), using BLOSUM62-based TCRdist between CDR3 peptides within each V-J. Welch's t-statistics and random forest reduced around 510 V-J features to roughly 13, which were used in a naive Bayes classifier (R e1071). Using fastp at Q25 and MiXCR, TCRdb reprocessed the public reads and kept productive beta chains. Rows are combined by CDR3 protein, so each entry shows the most common genes and DNA. The V and J calls and clone size are TCRdb's, not the authors'. Across this sample there are a few hundred thousand distinct CDR3 sequences, with just over 45% seen only once. 6.5% to 9% of the sample is held by the ten biggest clonotypes.

Graves' hyperthyroidism was defined as stable when no progression to ophthalmopathy occurred over 18 months of follow-up. The hyperthyroidism patients were between 18 and 65 years old and newly diagnosed, with a disease duration of less than 2 months. Any patient with an uncontrolled infection, another autoimmune disease, pregnancy or lactation was excluded. Diagnoses were established on the basis of clinical symptoms, serum thyroxine and TRAb, thyroid ultrasound, and orbital computed tomography. Total RNA was extracted using Trizol reagent, and RNA quality was assessed on an Agilent 2100 Bioanalyzer. Broader findings and caveats from the paper: A 13 V-J signature model separated ophthalmopathy from stable hyperthyroidism, with roughly 88% sensitivity and roughly 82% specificity in cross-validation and 80%/75% in testing. Blood samples also contained most of the expanded thyroid clonotypes (frequency above 0.001), which suggests that blood repertoires may reflect thyroid immune responses. Sample size was not statistically predetermined, and investigators were not blinded to group allocation. During validation, the model predicted progression to ophthalmopathy a median of roughly 7.1 months ahead of onset, with around 71% sensitivity and 72.22% specificity.

V loses 2 bases at its end and J loses 7 bases; junction bases beyond the gene matches: 6. The CDR3 sequence holds 16 residues, the cysteine and phenylalanine included. Only CDR3 DNA is held: 48 bases, read in frame from base 1. The CDR1 and CDR2 encoded by the germline V gene are SGHDN and FVKESK. The TCR sequence derives from a woman aged 18-29 years with Graves' hyperthyroidism. Donor details come from another sample of the same person, matched by shared clones. The sequence is built from TRBV14 and TRBJ2-5; 14 middle bases align to TRBD2. The sequencing sample was made of peripheral blood or thyroid tissue (not recorded which). At the DNA level, the sequence is TGTGCCAGCAGCCAAACCGGGACTAGCGGGAGTGGGACCCAGTACTTC. Its protein is CASSQTGTSGSGTQYF.